The 15 T cell receptor beta chains below were found in one sample sequenced in a study of shared clonotypes between healthy human individuals. Terminally differentiated effector memory CD45RA+ cells were excluded from the naive CD8 cells, which were CD45RO-negative and positively selected for CCR7. This table comes from immunoSEQ multiplex PCR, and its TCRdb copy is limited to in-frame clones, with some not included. The sample lists 700,000 to 950,000 clones; around 96% were seen once. Sequenced material: naive CD8+ T cells sorted from blood. These receptor sequences come from a man younger than 45 in good health.

The chain recombines TRBV5-6 with TRBJ2-4; 9 bases map to TRBD2. This CDR3 region has 15 residues. Germline V gene sequence: CDR1 SGHDT, CDR2 YYEEEE. The trim removed 4 bases at V and 6 bases at J, leaving 8 bases unmatched. This CDR3 is CASSPGAGGRNIQYF. The CDR3 nucleotides read TGTGCCAGCAGCCCGGGAGCGGGAGGAAGAAACATTCAGTACTTC.

The chain couples TRBV5-4 to TRBJ2-1; D not resolved. In germline, CDR1 is SGHNT, CDR2 YYREEE (reference sequence). Deletions cut 4 bases from V and 5 bases from J, with 4 bases between. The CDR3 has 11 amino acids. CDR3 sequence (DNA): TGTGCCAGCAGCCACAACAATGAGCAGTTCTTC. Translating it yields CASSHNNEQFF.

V gene TRBV5-6 combines with J gene TRBJ1-1; D is unresolved. The germline V gene has CDR1 SGHDT and CDR2 YYEEEE. V lost 0 bases, J lost 7 bases, and 7 bases lay in between. The CDR3 covers 12 residues. This CDR3 reads CASSLGGYEAFF. The CDR3 nucleotides read TGTGCCAGCAGCTTGGGAGGGTATGAAGCTTTCTTT.

This chain connects TRBV7-9 to TRBJ2-1; D gene ambiguous. Germline values: CDR1 SEHNR, CDR2 FQNEAQ (reference sequence). V was pared by 4 bases and J by 0 bases, with 13 bases between. CDR3 length equals 16 residues. The CDR3 coding sequence is TGTGCCAGCAGCTCACTATCCGGTCTCTCCTACAATGAGCAGTTCTTC. Amino acid sequence: CASSSLSGLSYNEQFF.

The genes are TRBV10-1 and TRBJ2-3; tentative D call: TRBD2 (6 bases). V shed 0 bases and J shed 2 bases, with 18 bases lying between them. Looked up from germline, CDR1 is WNHNN and CDR2 is SYGVQD (reference sequence). The length of the CDR3 is 18 residues. The CDR3 is CASSESKAGPSYTDTQYF. DNA for the CDR3: TGCGCCAGCAGTGAGTCGAAGGCGGGACCCTCCTACACAGATACGCAGTATTTT.

On this clone itself: This sample also contains other DNA sequences that code for the same CDR3. V usage is TRBV9 and J usage is TRBJ2-1, with D perhaps TRBD1 or TRBD2 (5 bases each). Trimming cost V 3 bases and J 1 base, with 5 bases left between them. The CDR3 totals 13 residues. Germline loops: CDR1 SGDLS, CDR2 YYNGEE. CDR3 sequence (DNA): TGTGCCAGCAGCGGGGGGTCCTACAATGAGCAGTTCTTC. Protein product: CASSGGSYNEQFF.

J is TRBJ2-7 and V is TRBV19; 10 bases line up with TRBD1. The CDR3 totals 13 residues. V gave up 5 bases and J gave up 5 bases; unmatched junction bases: 3. Looked up from germline, CDR1 is LNHDA and CDR2 is SQIVND (reference sequence). As DNA, the CDR3 is TGTGCCAGTAGTTCGACAGGGGGCGACGAGCAGTACTTC. Its protein is CASSSTGGDEQYF.

This clone was observed a few times. V gene TRBV11-3 combines with J gene TRBJ1-2; D is undetermined. Germline V gives CDR1 SGHNT, CDR2 YENEEA. The ends were cut back, 8 bases at V and 1 base at J, with 14 bases in the middle. The CDR3 loop spans 14 amino acids. The CDR3 loop is CASGAATSNYGYTF. The CDR3 DNA reads as TGTGCCAGCGGCGCGGCGACGAGTAACTATGGCTACACCTTC.

The rearrangement joins TRBV7-9 to TRBJ2-5; D is perhaps TRBD2 (6 bases). Germline loops: CDR1 SEHNR, CDR2 FQNEAQ (reference sequence). Trimming removed 5 bases at V and 3 bases at J, with 13 bases between. CDR3 length: 14 residues. CDR3 DNA: TGTGCCAGCAGCACCGCCGGGGGTAAAGAGACCCAGTACTTC. As protein: CASSTAGGKETQYF.

The V gene is TRBV15, the J gene TRBJ2-6; D not certain. Trimming pared 0 bases from V and 6 bases from J, leaving 12 bases between. The CDR3 runs to 16 residues. CDR1 and CDR2 (germline): LNHNV, YYDKDF (reference sequence). CDR3: CATSRDGSLPANVLTF. Here the CDR3 DNA reads TGTGCCACCAGCAGAGATGGGTCCTTGCCGGCCAACGTCCTGACTTTC.

The chain couples TRBV7-9 to TRBJ2-1, with 7 nucleotides matching TRBD2. The CDR3 covers 15 residues. The trim removed 1 base at V and 3 bases at J, leaving 3 bases unmatched. CDR1 SEHNR and CDR2 FQNEAQ come from the germline V gene (reference sequence). CDR3 in amino acids: CASSLVLAVYNEQFF. DNA of the CDR3: TGTGCCAGCAGCTTAGTCCTAGCGGTCTACAATGAGCAGTTCTTC.

The CDR3 is CASSQLSTDTQYF. The CDR3 DNA follows: TGTGCCAGCAGCCAATTGAGCACAGATACGCAGTATTTT. The genes are TRBV16 and TRBJ2-3; D gene ambiguous. V was pared by 1 base and J by 0 bases, with 2 bases between. The CDR3 length is 13 residues. CDR1 and CDR2 (germline): KGHSY, FQNENV.

V is TRBV5-1 and J is TRBJ2-6; 9 bases fit TRBD2. This CDR3 is 19 amino acids long. V was clipped by 2 bases and J by 0 bases; unmatched bases: 9. Germline CDR1 and CDR2: SGHRS and YFSETQ. CDR3: CASSFSMASGNSGANVLTF. In nucleotides, the CDR3 is TGCGCCAGCAGCTTCTCTATGGCTAGCGGGAACTCTGGGGCCAACGTCCTGACTTTC.

The rearrangement joins TRBV4-3 to TRBJ1-4, with TRBD1 matching over 9 bases. The CDR3 is 18 amino acids. The J segment lost 0 bases and the V segment lost 3 bases, leaving 8 bases of the junction unmatched. Germline V gene lookup returns CDR1 LGHNA and CDR2 YSLEER. CDR3 in amino acids: CASSQGQGLSSTNEKLFF. CDR3 DNA: TGCGCCAGCAGCCAGGGACAGGGCCTTTCCTCAACTAATGAAAAACTGTTTTTT.

The rearrangement links TRBV10-3 to TRBJ2-7, with D uncertain. Germline values: CDR1 ENHRY, CDR2 SYGVKD. CDR3 length: 11 amino acids. V lost 10 bases to trimming and J lost 2 bases, with 9 bases between them. The CDR3 loop reads CATRQAYEQYF. CDR3 in DNA: TGTGCCACCCGCCAAGCCTACGAGCAGTACTTC.